A single sample gave rise to the 21 T cell receptor beta chains below, sequenced in a study of T cell responses to AZD1222 COVID-19 vaccine. Profiling relied on immunoSEQ multiplex PCR, and the TCRdb table lists in-frame clones only, not all of them. The sample holds about 150,000 clones, around nine tenths seen once. The specimen comprised peripheral blood, sampled on day 0 of AZD1222 vaccination. These receptors were collected from an adult in good health.

The CDR3: CASSFGGTYEQYF. In DNA, the CDR3 is TGCGCCAGCAGCTTCGGTGGAACCTACGAGCAGTACTTC. This chain uses TRBV5-1 with TRBJ2-7, with unresolved D. Trimming left V 2 bases short and J 2 bases short, with 8 bases between. This CDR3 is 13 amino acids long. Germline V gene lookup returns CDR1 SGHRS and CDR2 YFSETQ.

The rearrangement links TRBV5-4 to TRBJ1-1; 10 bases line up with TRBD1. Germline values: CDR1 SGHNT, CDR2 YYREEE (reference sequence). The CDR3 sequence is 15 residues long. V gave up 4 bases and J gave up 10 bases; unmatched junction bases: 13. The CDR3 loop is CASSTSGTGVSGAFF. The CDR3 bases are TGTGCCAGCAGCACCTCCGGGACAGGGGTTTCTGGAGCTTTCTTT.

J is TRBJ1-6 and V is TRBV5-5; 8 bases are a match to TRBD1. The CDR3 totals 16 residues. Germline CDR1 and CDR2: SGHKS and YYEKEE (reference sequence). J gave up 0 bases and V 2 bases, and 1 base lay outside the gene matches. CDR3 coding DNA: TGTGCCAGCAGCTTAGGACAGGGCTCCTATAATTCACCCCTCCACTTT. Protein product: CASSLGQGSYNSPLHF. Drawing the rest from reference TRBV5-5 and TRBJ1-6, the complete variable domain is DAGVTQSPTHLIKTRGQQVTLRCSPISGHKSVSWYQQVLGQGPQFIFQYYEKEERGRGNFPDRFSARQFPNYSSELNVNALLLGDSALYLCASSLGQGSYNSPLHFGNGTRLTVT.

This chain links TRBV5-6 with TRBJ1-1; no reliable D call. Trimming removed 0 bases from V and 0 bases from J, with 12 bases in between. Per germline, CDR1 SGHDT and CDR2 YYEEEE. The CDR3 has 16 amino acids. CDR3 amino acids: CASSLGAGYMNTEAFF. Here the CDR3 DNA reads TGTGCCAGCAGCTTGGGAGCAGGCTACATGAACACTGAAGCTTTCTTT.

The CDR3 reads CASRGGGETQYF. The DNA of the CDR3 is TGTGCCAGCAGGGGCGGGGGGGAGACCCAGTACTTC. The rearrangement joins TRBV2 to TRBJ2-5; 8 bases are shared with TRBD2. Germline CDR1 and CDR2: SNHLY and FYNNEI. V shed 6 bases, J shed 5 bases, and the junction held 2 bases outside the gene matches. The CDR3 loop spans 12 amino acids.

The chain uses TRBV6-5 and TRBJ1-2; D not certain. The V and J ends lost 8 bases and 2 bases respectively, with 12 bases between them. The germline V gene encodes CDR1 MNHEY and CDR2 SVGAGI. This CDR3 is built from 13 residues. DNA of the CDR3: TGTGCCAGCCGCTGGACCGTAAACTATGGCTACACCTTC. Its translation: CASRWTVNYGYTF.

The rearrangement links TRBV18 to TRBJ1-1; TRBD1 agrees at 8 bases. V shed 6 bases and J 1 base; nucleotides not matched to a gene: 4. This CDR3 contains 14 residues. In germline, CDR1 is KGHSH, CDR2 LQKENI. Written as DNA, the CDR3 is TGTGCCAGCTCGAGGGACAGGTGGAACACTGAAGCTTTCTTT. Its protein product is CASSRDRWNTEAFF.

In its sample, this clone was seen once. This chain links TRBV14 with TRBJ1-1; weak D call: TRBD1 (5 bases). V gave up 0 bases and J gave up 1 base, with 12 bases separating them. The length of the CDR3 is 16 residues. Looked up from germline, CDR1 is SGHDN and CDR2 is FVKESK. The CDR3 DNA sequence: TGTGCCAGCAGCCAAGATTGGGGGAGAGCGAACACTGAAGCTTTCTTT. It yields the protein CASSQDWGRANTEAFF.

The rearrangement links TRBV19 to TRBJ1-4; D remains ambiguous. V was clipped by 2 bases and J by 0 bases, with 16 bases between them. Germline-derived CDR1 and CDR2 are LNHDA and SQIVND (reference sequence). The CDR3 spans 18 residues. This CDR3 reads CASSITRQASATNEKLFF. The CDR3 bases are TGTGCCAGTAGTATAACCCGCCAGGCGTCAGCAACTAATGAAAAACTGTTTTTT.

The chain couples TRBV28 to TRBJ1-6; D is perhaps TRBD1 (5 bases). Per germline, CDR1 MDHEN and CDR2 SYDVKM. This CDR3 comprises 13 residues. V shed 6 bases and J shed 3 bases, with 6 bases lying between them. CDR3 nucleotide sequence: TGTGCCAGCAGCAGGGTCTATAATTCACCCCTCCACTTT. Its translation: CASSRVYNSPLHF.

The gene calls are TRBV28 and TRBJ2-5, with 9 bases matching TRBD2. Trimming removed 10 bases from V and 1 base from J; junction bases left unmatched: 7. The CDR3 is 14 amino acids. Germline CDR1 reads MDHEN; CDR2 reads SYDVKM. The CDR3 reads CATGSGGPQETQYF. CDR3 sequence (DNA): TGTGCCACCGGAAGCGGGGGGCCCCAAGAGACCCAGTACTTC.

The CDR3 loop is CASSQGDRGSGYTF. The DNA for the CDR3 is TGTGCCAGCAGCCAAGGGGATCGGGGTTCGGGCTACACCTTC. V gene TRBV11-3 combines with J gene TRBJ1-2; D perhaps matches TRBD1 (5 bases). The CDR3 totals 14 residues. Trimming removed 5 bases from V and 8 bases from J, with 18 bases in between. Per germline, CDR1 SGHNT and CDR2 YENEEA.

The rearrangement joins TRBV30 to TRBJ1-2; D is undetermined. V lost 0 bases and J lost 3, with 8 bases in between. Looked up from germline, CDR1 is GTSNPN and CDR2 is SVGIG (reference sequence). The CDR3 extends over 13 amino acids. The CDR3 DNA reads as TGTGCCTGGAGTGTATCTGCGTACTATGGCTACACCTTC. This sequence encodes CAWSVSAYYGYTF.

The genes are TRBV4-2 and TRBJ1-2, with 7 positions matching TRBD1. Germline V lookup: CDR1 LGHNA, CDR2 YNFKEQ. V trimming: 0 bases; J trimming: 13 bases; junction bases outside the gene matches: 29. This CDR3 has 20 residues. CDR3 sequence: CASSQDGQAAPSRGRLGVTF. In DNA form, the CDR3 reads TGTGCCAGCAGCCAAGACGGACAGGCCGCTCCCAGCAGGGGCCGCCTAGGGGTCACCTTC.

The chain is built from TRBV11-3 and TRBJ2-1; weak D call: TRBD1 (7 bases). The germline gives CDR1 SGHNT, CDR2 YENEEA. The V gene lost 10 bases and the J gene lost 10 bases, with 17 bases spanning the gap. The CDR3 has 12 residues. In DNA, the CDR3 is TGTGCCACCTCAGGGGGGACCGCGGAGCAGTTCTTC. It is translated as CATSGGTAEQFF.

This chain uses TRBV6-5 with TRBJ1-2; D ambiguous. Looked up from germline, CDR1 is MNHEY and CDR2 is SVGAGI. The CDR3 consists of 14 residues. Deletions cut 6 bases from V and 8 bases from J, with 19 bases between. The CDR3 nucleotides read TGTGCCAGCAGAAAGGTCGGGGAAGTTAGGGGCTACACCTTC. Protein: CASRKVGEVRGYTF.

The table lists this clone with a count of one. The chain employs TRBV28 and TRBJ1-1; 7 nucleotides align to TRBD1. J was trimmed by 1 base and V by 1 base; bases with no gene match: 6. The CDR3 totals 16 residues. Germline V gene data show CDR1 as MDHEN and CDR2 as SYDVKM. CDR3 region: CASSLSPHRGNTEAFF. The CDR3 nucleotides are TGTGCCAGCAGTTTATCCCCCCACAGGGGGAACACTGAAGCTTTCTTT.

The V and J genes are TRBV28 and TRBJ1-2; weak D call: TRBD1 (6 bases). Germline-derived CDR1 and CDR2 are MDHEN and SYDVKM. The CDR3 has 15 amino acids. V was trimmed by 2 bases and J by 5 bases, leaving 15 bases between them. The CDR3 DNA reads as TGTGCCAGCAGTTTAGGGGGGGCTGACAATTATGGCTACACCTTC. It translates to CASSLGGADNYGYTF.

This clone was seen a single time. The chain combines TRBV19 with TRBJ1-3, with D tentatively TRBD1 (6 bases). Trimming took 6 bases from V and 2 from J, leaving 11 bases between them. Germline CDR1 and CDR2: LNHDA and SQIVND (reference sequence). The CDR3 loop spans 14 amino acids. The DNA of the CDR3 is TGTGCCAGTAGCGACAGGTCTCCTGGAAACACCATATATTTT. It codes for CASSDRSPGNTIYF.

The CDR3 reads CASSESGSNYGYTF. The CDR3 nucleotides are TGTGCCAGCAGTGAATCAGGGAGTAACTATGGCTACACCTTC. This chain joins TRBV2 and TRBJ1-2; D may be TRBD1 (5 bases). The V and J ends lost 2 bases and 1 base respectively, with 8 bases between them. This CDR3 has 14 residues. CDR1 is SNHLY and CDR2 is FYNNEI in the germline V gene. Full variable domain (remainder filled in from reference TRBV2 and TRBJ1-2): EPEVTQTPSHQVTQMGQEVILRCVPISNHLYFYWYRQILGQKVEFLVSFYNNEISEKSEIFDDQFSVERPDGSNFTLKIRSTKLEDSAMYFCASSESGSNYGYTFGSGTRLTVV.

V usage is TRBV18 and J usage is TRBJ1-1; D is undetermined. This CDR3 has 15 amino acids. CDR1 and CDR2 (germline): KGHSH, LQKENI. Between the trimmed V and J ends, which lost 1 base and 3 bases, there was a span of 12 bases. The CDR3 DNA reads as TGTGCCAGCTCACCACGAATCACCGAGGACACTGAAGCTTTCTTT. It specifies CASSPRITEDTEAFF.